This T cell receptor beta chain was sequenced for a study of graft-versus-host responses after intestinal transplantation. Overall study context: Transplant types were multivisceral, liver-intestinal, or isolated intestinal. Once they had received anti-thymocyte globulin induction, all recipients took tacrolimus and steroids for three to four years. Findings of the study overall: Patients who carried graft-donor T cell macrochimerism also had high graft-versus-host to host-versus-graft clonal ratios in their allografts. Peak circulating GvH clone levels tracked with early post-transplant HvG declines.

The method was immunoSEQ multiplex PCR; TCRdb's version includes in-frame clones alone and lacks a portion of them. The sample has 500 or so clones; more than 85% are singletons. Germline V gives CDR1 MNHNS, CDR2 SASEGT. V shed 7 bases, J shed 4 bases, and the junction held 8 bases outside the gene matches. This CDR3 has 15 amino acids. Regarding this clone: Its antigen is currently unknown. Distinct nucleotide sequences in the sample also encode this CDR3.

Investigators treated the graft tissue so that it released intraepithelial and lamina propria lymphocytes. The rearrangement uses TRBV6-1 and TRBJ2-3; TRBD1 matches at 10 bases. The origin of this receptor is a human patient who received an intestinal transplant, so some T cells may come from the graft donor. This material consisted of ileum tissue, taken 43 to 45 days after intestinal transplant. The DNA for the CDR3 is TGTGCCAGCACCGAGGGGGGACAGGGGTCAGATACGCAGTATTTT. Amino acids: CASTEGGQGSDTQYF.